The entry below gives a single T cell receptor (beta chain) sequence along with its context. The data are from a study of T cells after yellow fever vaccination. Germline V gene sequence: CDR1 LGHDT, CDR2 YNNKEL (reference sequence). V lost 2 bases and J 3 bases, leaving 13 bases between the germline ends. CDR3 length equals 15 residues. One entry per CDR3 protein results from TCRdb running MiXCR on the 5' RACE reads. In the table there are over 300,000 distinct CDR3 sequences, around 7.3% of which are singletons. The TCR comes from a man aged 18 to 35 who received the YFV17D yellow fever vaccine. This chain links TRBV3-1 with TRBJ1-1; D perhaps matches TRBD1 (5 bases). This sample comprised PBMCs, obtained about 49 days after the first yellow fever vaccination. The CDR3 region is CASSQRWGSDTEAFF. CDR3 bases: TGTGCCAGCAGCCAAAGATGGGGGTCTGACACTGAAGCTTTCTTT.